This T cell receptor (beta chain) is drawn from a study of CD8+ T cells in alopecia areata. Background on the study: It was oral tofacitinib, at 5 to 10 mg twice daily, that treated patients received. Dosing with tofacitinib proceeded for 6 to 18 months, followed by 6 months off drug.

After isolation, RNA underwent reverse transcription to generate cDNA as the sequencing template. Assay used: immunoSEQ multiplex PCR; TCRdb lists only in-frame clones, some missing. Of over 50,000 clones listed, about half were seen once; the top ten hold roughly a sixth. V lost 6 bases to trimming and J lost 6 bases, with 13 bases between them. CDR1 and CDR2 from the germline V gene are SQVTM and ANQGSEA. This CDR3 has 12 amino acids. The TCR sequence derives from a human donor with alopecia areata. Material: CD8+ T cells sorted from blood, obtained at week 0. The chain joins TRBV29-1 to TRBJ2-3; D unclear. CDR3 coding DNA: TGCAGCGTCCCCCGGAGCCGGGATACGCAGTATTTT. Its protein is CSVPRSRDTQYF.